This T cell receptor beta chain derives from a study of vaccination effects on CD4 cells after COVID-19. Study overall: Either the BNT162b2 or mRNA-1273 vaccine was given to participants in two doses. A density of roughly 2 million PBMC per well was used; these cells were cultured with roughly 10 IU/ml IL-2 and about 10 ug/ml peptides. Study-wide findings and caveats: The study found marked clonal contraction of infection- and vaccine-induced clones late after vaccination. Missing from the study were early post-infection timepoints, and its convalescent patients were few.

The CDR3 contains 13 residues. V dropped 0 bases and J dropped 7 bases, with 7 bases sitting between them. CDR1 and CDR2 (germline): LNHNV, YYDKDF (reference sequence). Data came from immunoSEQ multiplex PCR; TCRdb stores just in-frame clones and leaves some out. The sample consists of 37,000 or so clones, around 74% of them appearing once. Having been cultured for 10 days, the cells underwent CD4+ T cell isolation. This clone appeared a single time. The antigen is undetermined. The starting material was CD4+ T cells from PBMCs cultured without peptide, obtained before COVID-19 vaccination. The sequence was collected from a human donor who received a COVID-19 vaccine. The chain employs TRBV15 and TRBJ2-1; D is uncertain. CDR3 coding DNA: TGTGCCACCAGCAGAGATACCGGAAATGAGCAGTTCTTC. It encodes CATSRDTGNEQFF.